These T cell receptor beta chains were read from a single sample in a study of shared clonotypes between healthy human individuals. Clones were read by immunoSEQ multiplex PCR, and TCRdb kept only the in-frame ones, dropping some. The table includes hundreds of thousands of clones, around 79% detected once. Input material: PBMCs. The receptors derive from a woman aged 40 to 55 in good health. Some clones in this sample may be carry-over from other donors' samples. Both conserved end residues are part of each CDR3. D genes are given only for firm matches. A row's size may be missing; if present it is once, few, many or a size class.

j_call clone_size d_call v_call cdr3_aa cdr3_nt
TRBJ2-3 - TRBD1 TRBV19 CASSPPQGVFTDTQYF TGTGCCAGTAGCCCTCCGCAGGGGGTTTTCACAGATACGCAGTATTTT
TRBJ2-5 - TRBD1 TRBV9 CASSVTGGQETQYF TGTGCCAGCAGCGTAACAGGGGGCCAAGAGACCCAGTACTTC
TRBJ1-5 - - TRBV2 CASSEVVSRQPQHF TGTGCCAGCAGTGAAGTGGTCTCGCGGCAGCCCCAGCATTTT
TRBJ2-1 - TRBD2 TRBV6-5 CASSKLGLARGEQFF TGTGCCAGCAGTAAGCTGGGACTAGCGCGCGGTGAGCAGTTCTTC
TRBJ1-4 - TRBD1 TRBV2 CASSWTGGEKLFF TGTGCCAGCAGTTGGACAGGGGGGGAAAAACTGTTTTTT
TRBJ1-1 - - TRBV7-6 CASSLGVVNTEAFF TGTGCCAGCAGCTTAGGTGTCGTGAACACTGAAGCTTTCTTT
TRBJ2-7 few TRBD1 TRBV6-1 CASSPRQGAGEQYF TGTGCCAGCAGTCCTCGGCAGGGGGCTGGAGAGCAGTACTTC
TRBJ1-5 - - TRBV4-1 CASSQGLAEPQHF TGCGCCAGCAGCCAAGGACTAGCCGAGCCCCAGCATTTT
TRBJ2-1 - TRBD1 TRBV15 CATSRGGQVSSYNEQFF TGTGCCACCAGCAGAGGGGGACAGGTTAGCTCCTACAATGAGCAGTTCTTC
TRBJ1-4 few TRBD1 TRBV9 CASSGNRGATNEKLFF TGTGCCAGCAGCGGAAACAGGGGTGCAACTAATGAAAAACTGTTTTTT
TRBJ2-5 - - TRBV2 CASSEAGGAGWYF TGTGCCAGCAGTGAAGCGGGAGGAGCAGGATGGTACTTC
TRBJ2-1 - - TRBV6-5 CASSPRSGEQFF TGTGCCAGCAGTCCTCGGAGCGGGGAGCAGTTCTTC
TRBJ2-1 - - TRBV15 CATSTYNEQFF TGTGCCACCAGCACCTACAATGAGCAGTTCTTC
TRBJ2-6 - TRBD2 TRBV5-8 CASSLWGLAGDAGANVLTF TGTGCCAGCAGCCTGTGGGGACTAGCGGGAGATGCGGGGGCCAACGTCCTGACTTTC
TRBJ2-5 - TRBD2 TRBV7-8 CASSLSTTGGETQYF TGTGCCAGCAGCTTAAGTACCACGGGGGGGGAGACCCAGTACTTC
TRBJ2-3 - - TRBV12-5 CASGLATSTSFLDTQYF TGTGCTAGTGGTTTGGCCACCTCGACATCGTTCCTAGATACGCAGTATTTT
TRBJ1-3 - - TRBV6-1 CASSDSLAGNTIYF TGTGCCAGCAGTGACTCCCTGGCTGGAAACACCATATATTTT
TRBJ1-3 - - TRBV6-1 CASTGARAGNTIYF TGTGCCAGCACGGGGGCCAGGGCTGGAAACACCATATATTTT
TRBJ1-4 - - TRBV5-4 CASSLTGSEKLFF TGTGCCAGCAGCTTGACAGGGAGTGAAAAACTGTTTTTT
TRBJ2-1 - - TRBV5-6 CASSLVRGAREQFF TGTGCCAGCAGCTTGGTCAGGGGGGCCCGGGAGCAGTTCTTC
TRBJ1-2 - - TRBV6-5 CASRLDYGYTF TGTGCCAGCCGCCTCGACTATGGCTACACCTTC
TRBJ2-5 - TRBD2 TRBV29-1 CSVTTSGVQETQYF TGCAGCGTTACGACTAGCGGGGTCCAAGAGACCCAGTACTTC
TRBJ2-5 - TRBD1 TRBV5-1 CASSLTGGMETQYF TGCGCCAGCAGCCTGACAGGGGGCATGGAGACCCAGTACTTC
TRBJ2-2 - - TRBV7-2 CASSLLVSGANTGELFF TGTGCCAGCAGCTTATTGGTGTCAGGCGCGAACACCGGGGAGCTGTTTTTT
TRBJ2-5 - - TRBV7-2 CASSPSAPPWETQYF TGTGCCAGCAGCCCGTCGGCTCCACCGTGGGAGACCCAGTACTTC
TRBJ2-7 - - TRBV18 CASSPPGTLNYEQYF TGTGCCAGCTCACCACCTGGGACGTTAAACTACGAGCAGTACTTC
TRBJ1-2 - - TRBV18 CASSPPLQGSLDGYTF TGTGCCAGCTCACCACCGCTACAGGGATCCCTGGATGGCTACACCTTC
TRBJ2-7 - - TRBV5-1 CASSLPGDEQYF TGCGCCAGCAGCTTGCCGGGGGACGAGCAGTACTTC
TRBJ1-1 - TRBD1 TRBV28 CASSRGPGQGAITEAFF TGTGCCAGCAGCCGGGGACCGGGACAGGGGGCGATCACTGAAGCTTTCTTT
TRBJ2-1 once TRBD2 TRBV5-4 CASPGGGSDNEQFF TGTGCCAGCCCCGGTGGCGGGAGCGACAATGAGCAGTTCTTC
TRBJ1-5 many - TRBV19 CASGQPQHF TGTGCCAGCGGTCAGCCCCAGCATTTT
TRBJ1-1 - - TRBV7-3 CASSLRGLNEAFF TGTGCCAGCAGCTTAAGGGGACTGAATGAAGCTTTCTTT
TRBJ1-2 - - TRBV30 CAWSASTVVVGGYTF TGTGCCTGGAGTGCATCGACAGTAGTTGTCGGAGGCTACACCTTC
TRBJ1-2 few - TRBV15 CATSPILRGGRGSGYTF TGTGCCACCAGCCCTATCCTGAGGGGGGGGCGTGGAAGTGGCTACACCTTC
TRBJ2-7 - - TRBV29-1 CSVQETYEQYF TGCAGCGTTCAGGAGACCTACGAGCAGTACTTC
TRBJ2-7 - - TRBV5-1 CASSLRPMTYEQYF TGCGCCAGCAGCTTACGCCCTATGACCTACGAGCAGTACTTC
TRBJ1-2 - - TRBV6-6 CASTSRTQTTNYGYTF TGTGCCAGCACTAGCCGGACTCAAACCACCAACTATGGCTACACCTTC
TRBJ2-1 - TRBD2 TRBV18 CASSPTSGLAGDEQFF TGTGCCAGCTCACCTACCTCGGGACTAGCGGGGGATGAGCAGTTCTTC
TRBJ2-5 - TRBD2 TRBV7-3 CASSLPVPGLGDQETQYF TGTGCCAGCAGCTTACCGGTACCGGGACTAGGTGACCAAGAGACCCAGTACTTC